This TCR beta chain was found in a study of CD4+ T cells in melanoma. This clone was seen once. The antigen is unknown. General study findings and limits: A reported correlation linked neoantigen-specific CD4+ T cells to CD8+, macrophage and B cell function. Diverse differentiation states were reported for melanoma neoantigen-specific CD4+ T cells.

The V end lost 10 bases, the J end lost 5 bases, and 16 bases lay between the germline ends. CDR1 WSHSY and CDR2 SAAADI come from the germline V gene. The CDR3 runs 13 residues. Using immunoSEQ multiplex PCR, the repertoire was profiled, and TCRdb retains in-frame clones only, with some absent. The sample contains roughly 150,000 clones, approximately 91% of which appear only once. This TCR derives from a human donor with melanoma. The chain joins TRBV10-2 to TRBJ2-3, with D possibly being TRBD1 or TRBD2 (6 bases each). The CDR3 DNA reads as TGCGCCACCTGGAAGGGGGGCCTAGATACGCAGTATTTT. It yields the protein CATWKGGLDTQYF.